The source of this T cell receptor beta chain is a study of CD8+ T cells in alopecia areata. On the study more broadly: Each of the treated patients was given oral tofacitinib, 5 to 10 mg twice daily, for moderate-to-severe alopecia areata. The SALT score measured affected scalp surface percentage in treated patients.

TCR sequencing used cDNA made by reverse transcription of extracted RNA. Sequencing was performed with immunoSEQ multiplex PCR; in TCRdb, only in-frame clones are kept and a portion is missing. The profile covers under 200,000 clones, with around 60% appearing a single time and 11% to 15% taken by the ten largest. The germline V gene encodes CDR1 MNHEY and CDR2 SVGAGI. Trimming at V came to 2 bases and at J to 2 bases, leaving 2 bases not matched to a gene. The CDR3 runs 14 residues. This clone has more than one count but fewer than ten. Other nucleotide sequences from this sample produce the same CDR3. The treatment is: oral pan-JAK inhibitor, 5-10 mg twice daily. The investigators collected lesional scalp punch biopsies and peripheral blood from alopecia areata patients.

The starting material was CD4+ T cells sorted from blood, obtained at week 24, from a patient treated with tofacitinib. This receptor was identified in a human donor with alopecia areata. The chain couples TRBV6-5 to TRBJ2-7; 8 nucleotides line up with TRBD1. CDR3 sequence: CASSYDRGPYEQYF. The CDR3 nucleotides read TGTGCCAGCAGTTACGACAGGGGCCCCTACGAGCAGTACTTC.